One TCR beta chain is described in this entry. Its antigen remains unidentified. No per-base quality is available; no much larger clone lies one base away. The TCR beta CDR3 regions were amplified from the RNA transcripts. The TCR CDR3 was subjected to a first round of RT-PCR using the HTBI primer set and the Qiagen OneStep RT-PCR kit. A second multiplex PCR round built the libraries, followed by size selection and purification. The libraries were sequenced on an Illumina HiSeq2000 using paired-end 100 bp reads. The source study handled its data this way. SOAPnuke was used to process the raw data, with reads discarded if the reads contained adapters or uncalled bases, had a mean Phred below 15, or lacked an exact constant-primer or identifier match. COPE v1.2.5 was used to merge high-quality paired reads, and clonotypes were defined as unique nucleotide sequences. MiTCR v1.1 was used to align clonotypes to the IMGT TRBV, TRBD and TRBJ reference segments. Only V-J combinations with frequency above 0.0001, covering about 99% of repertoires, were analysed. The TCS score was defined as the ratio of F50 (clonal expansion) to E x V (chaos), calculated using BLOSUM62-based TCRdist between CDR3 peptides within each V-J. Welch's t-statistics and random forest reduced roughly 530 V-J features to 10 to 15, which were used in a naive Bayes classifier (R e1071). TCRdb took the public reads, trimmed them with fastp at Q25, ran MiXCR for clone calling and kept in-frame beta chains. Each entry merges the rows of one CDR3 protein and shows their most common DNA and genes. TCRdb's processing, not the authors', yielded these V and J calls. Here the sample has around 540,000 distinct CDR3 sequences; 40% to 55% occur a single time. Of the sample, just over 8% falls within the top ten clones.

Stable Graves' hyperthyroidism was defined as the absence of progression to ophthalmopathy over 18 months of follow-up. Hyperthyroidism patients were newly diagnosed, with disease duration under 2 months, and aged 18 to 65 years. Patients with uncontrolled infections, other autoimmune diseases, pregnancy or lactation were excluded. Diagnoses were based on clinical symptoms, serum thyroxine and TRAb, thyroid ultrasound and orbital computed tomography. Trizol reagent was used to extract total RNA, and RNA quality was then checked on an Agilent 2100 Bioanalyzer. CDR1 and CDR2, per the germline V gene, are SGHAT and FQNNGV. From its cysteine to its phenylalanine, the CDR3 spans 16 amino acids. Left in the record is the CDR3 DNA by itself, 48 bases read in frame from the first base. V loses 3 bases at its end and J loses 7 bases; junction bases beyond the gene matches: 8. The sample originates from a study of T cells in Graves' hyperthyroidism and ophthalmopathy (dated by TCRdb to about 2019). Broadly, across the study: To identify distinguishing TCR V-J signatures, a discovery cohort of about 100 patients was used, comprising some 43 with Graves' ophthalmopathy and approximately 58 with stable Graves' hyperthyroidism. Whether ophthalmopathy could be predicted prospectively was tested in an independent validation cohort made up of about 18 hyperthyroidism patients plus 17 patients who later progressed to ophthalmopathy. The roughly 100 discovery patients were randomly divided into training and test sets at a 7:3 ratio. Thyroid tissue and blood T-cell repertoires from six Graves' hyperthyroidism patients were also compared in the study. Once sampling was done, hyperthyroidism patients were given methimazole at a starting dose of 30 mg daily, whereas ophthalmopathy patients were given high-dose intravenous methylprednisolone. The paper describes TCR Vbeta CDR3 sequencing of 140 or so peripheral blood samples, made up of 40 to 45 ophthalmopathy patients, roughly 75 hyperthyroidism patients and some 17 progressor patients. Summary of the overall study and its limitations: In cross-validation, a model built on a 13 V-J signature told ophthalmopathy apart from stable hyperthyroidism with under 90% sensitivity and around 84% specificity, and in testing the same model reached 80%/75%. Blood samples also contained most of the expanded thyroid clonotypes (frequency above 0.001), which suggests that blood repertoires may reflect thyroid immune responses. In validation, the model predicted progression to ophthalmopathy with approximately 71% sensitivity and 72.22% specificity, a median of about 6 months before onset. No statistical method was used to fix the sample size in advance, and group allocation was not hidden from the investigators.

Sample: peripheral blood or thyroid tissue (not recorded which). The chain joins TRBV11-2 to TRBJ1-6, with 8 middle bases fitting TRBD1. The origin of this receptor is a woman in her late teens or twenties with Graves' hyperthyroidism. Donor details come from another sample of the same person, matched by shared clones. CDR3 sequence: CASSLSGTGQNSPLHF. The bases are TGTGCCAGCAGCTTGTCCGGGACAGGACAGAATTCACCCCTCCACTTT. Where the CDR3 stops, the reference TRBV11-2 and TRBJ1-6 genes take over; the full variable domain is EAGVAQSPRYKIIEKRQSVAFWCNPISGHATLYWYQQILGQGPKLLIQFQNNGVVDDSQLPKDRFSAERLKGVDSTLKIQPAKLEDSAVYLCASSLSGTGQNSPLHFGNGTRLTVT.